These 25 T cell receptor beta chains share one sample of origin, sequenced in a study of blood T cell repertoires in COVID-19. Here immunoSEQ multiplex PCR was the method, and the copy in TCRdb shows in-frame clones only, minus some. This sample has hundreds of thousands of clones; around nine tenths occur once, and the top ten carry approximately 2%. The specimen sequenced was PBMCs or T cells enriched from blood (not recorded which). All receptors derive from a woman aged 60-75 years in a cohort exposed to, infected with or recovered from COVID-19 (not recorded which).

The chain uses TRBV5-6 and TRBJ1-3; possibly TRBD1 for D (6 bases). CDR3 length equals 17 residues. Trimming removed 4 bases from V and 0 bases from J, with 17 bases in between. CDR1 SGHDT and CDR2 YYEEEE come from the germline V gene. CDR3 DNA sequence: TGTGCCAGCAGCCCCAAGACAGGCATAAGCTCTGGAAACACCATATATTTT. Its translation is CASSPKTGISSGNTIYF. The whole variable domain, filled in from reference TRBV5-6 and TRBJ1-3, reads DAGVTQSPTHLIKTRGQQVTLRCSPKSGHDTVSWYQQALGQGPQFIFQYYEEEERQRGNFPDRFSGHQFPNYSSELNVNALLLGDSALYLCASSPKTGISSGNTIYFGEGSWLTVV.

The DNA of the CDR3 is TGCGCCAGCAGCTTGTTTGCTAGCGGGGTCCCTGCCTCCTACGAGCAGTACTTC. It is translated as CASSLFASGVPASYEQYF. The chain carries TRBV5-1 and TRBJ2-7; TRBD2 agrees at 9 bases. Germline V gene lookup returns CDR1 SGHRS and CDR2 YFSETQ. The CDR3 covers 18 residues. The ends lost 1 base at V and 0 bases at J; junction bases unmatched: 11. Filled out from reference TRBV5-1 and TRBJ2-7, the complete variable domain reads KAGVTQTPRYLIKTRGQQVTLSCSPISGHRSVSWYQQTPGQGLQFLFEYFSETQRNKGNFPGRFSGRQFSNSRSEMNVSTLELGDSALYLCASSLFASGVPASYEQYFGPGTRLTVT.

V is TRBV7-9 and J is TRBJ2-7; 10 bases agree with TRBD2. The trim removed 5 bases at V and 0 bases at J, leaving 7 bases unmatched. Germline CDR1 reads SEHNR; CDR2 reads FQNEAQ (reference sequence). The CDR3 is 16 residues long. CDR3 protein: CASSPRTSGNSYEQYF. DNA for the CDR3: TGTGCCAGCAGCCCACGGACTAGCGGTAACTCCTACGAGCAGTACTTC.

The chain carries TRBV19 and TRBJ2-1; TRBD1 matches 10 bases. The V segment lost 5 bases and the J segment 5 bases; nucleotides outside the gene matches: 6. This CDR3 region has 15 residues. The germline V gene has CDR1 LNHDA and CDR2 SQIVND (reference sequence). The CDR3 sequence is CASSDPGQGDNEQFF. The CDR3 DNA reads as TGTGCCAGTAGTGATCCCGGACAGGGGGACAATGAGCAGTTCTTC. The whole variable domain, remainder taken from reference TRBV19 and TRBJ2-1, is DGGITQSPKYLFRKEGQNVTLSCEQNLNHDAMYWYRQDPGQGLRLIYYSQIVNDFQKGDIAEGYSVSREKKESFPLTVTSAQKNPTAFYLCASSDPGQGDNEQFFGPGTRLTVL.

The rearrangement links TRBV19 to TRBJ2-1; D is unclear. Deletions cut 1 base from V and 0 bases from J, with 10 bases between. The CDR3 covers 16 residues. CDR1 is LNHDA and CDR2 is SQIVND in the germline V gene (reference sequence). In DNA form, the CDR3 reads TGTGCCAGTAGTATAGGTCCGGTGAGCTCCTACAATGAGCAGTTCTTC. It codes for CASSIGPVSSYNEQFF.

This clone has a single count. This CDR3 reads CASSPTWTSGYTDTQYF. In DNA form, the CDR3 reads TGTGCCAGCAGCCCAACATGGACTAGCGGATACACAGATACGCAGTATTTT. The chain uses TRBV7-6 and TRBJ2-3, with TRBD2 matching over 10 bases. The length of the CDR3 is 17 residues. V was clipped by 5 bases and J by 2 bases; unmatched bases: 10. Germline CDR1 reads SGHVS; CDR2 reads FNYEAQ. Supplemented by reference TRBV7-6 and TRBJ2-3, the full variable domain reads GAGVSQSPRYKVTKRGQDVALRCDPISGHVSLYWYRQALGQGPEFLTYFNYEAQQDKSGLPNDRFSAERPEGSISTLTIQRTEQRDSAMYRCASSPTWTSGYTDTQYFGPGTRLTVL.

The chain carries TRBV6-5 and TRBJ1-5; D gene ambiguous. The CDR3 loop spans 14 amino acids. Germline assignment: CDR1 MNHEY and CDR2 SVGAGI. Deletions cut 5 bases from V and 0 bases from J, with 8 bases between. The CDR3 here is CASSPLLSNQPQHF. The CDR3 bases are TGTGCCAGCAGTCCCCTCCTTAGCAATCAGCCCCAGCATTTT.

The chain combines TRBV10-1 with TRBJ2-7; D perhaps matches TRBD1 (6 bases). CDR1 is WNHNN, CDR2 SYGVQD, per germline (reference sequence). There are 15 residues in the CDR3. V was pared by 0 bases and J by 6 bases, with 15 bases between. In DNA form, the CDR3 reads TGCGCCAGCAGTGAGTCCCCTCGACAGGTCGGCGAGCAGTACTTC. Its protein product is CASSESPRQVGEQYF.

The gene calls are TRBV11-2 and TRBJ1-1, with 8 bases aligning to TRBD1. V shed 5 bases, J shed 11 bases, and the junction held 7 bases outside the gene matches. Germline CDR1 and CDR2: SGHAT and FQNNGV. The CDR3 loop spans 12 amino acids. The CDR3 spells CASSQDRARAFF. CDR3 coding DNA: TGTGCCAGCAGCCAGGACAGGGCTCGGGCTTTCTTT.

This sequence joins TRBV2 and TRBJ1-6; perhaps TRBD1 as D (6 bases). Per the germline V gene, CDR1 is SNHLY and CDR2 is FYNNEI. This CDR3 is 13 amino acids long. Trimming shortened V by 11 bases and J by 7 bases, and 15 bases separated the two germline ends. DNA of the CDR3: TGTGCCGGAAGCAGGGACATCAATTCACCCCTCCACTTT. Protein: CAGSRDINSPLHF. The full variable domain, its missing parts supplied by reference TRBV2 and TRBJ1-6, is EPEVTQTPSHQVTQMGQEVILRCVPISNHLYFYWYRQILGQKVEFLVSFYNNEISEKSEIFDDQFSVERPDGSNFTLKIRSTKLEDSAMYFCAGSRDINSPLHFGNGTRLTVT.

The rearrangement uses TRBV19 and TRBJ2-1, with 11 bases lining up with TRBD1. V was clipped by 6 bases and J by 11 bases; unmatched bases: 12. This CDR3 is 15 amino acids long. Germline loops: CDR1 LNHDA, CDR2 SQIVND (reference sequence). For the CDR3, the DNA is TGTGCCAGTAGCACCGGACAGGGGGCTACTATAAAGCAGTTCTTC. Protein: CASSTGQGATIKQFF.

The table lists this clone with a few counts. The CDR3 region has the DNA TGTGCCAGCAGTTTATTCCCGGGGTCCTATAATTCACCCCTCCACTTT. Translation: CASSLFPGSYNSPLHF. The chain combines TRBV28 with TRBJ1-6; no clear D gene. The CDR3 contains 16 residues. Per germline, CDR1 MDHEN and CDR2 SYDVKM. Trimming removed 1 base at V and 1 base at J, with 8 bases between. The full variable domain, rest sourced from reference TRBV28 and TRBJ1-6, is DVKVTQSSRYLVKRTGEKVFLECVQDMDHENMFWYRQDPGLGLRLIYFSYDVKMKEKGDIPEGYSVSREKKERFSLILESASTNQTSMYLCASSLFPGSYNSPLHFGNGTRLTVT.

The J gene is TRBJ2-5, the V gene TRBV18; TRBD2 matches 13 bases. The V and J ends lost 1 base and 5 bases, in that order; junction bases with no gene match: 16. The CDR3 covers 20 residues. Germline-derived CDR1 and CDR2 are KGHSH and LQKENI. The CDR3 reads CASSPLRGQGTSGNSETQYF. CDR3 in DNA: TGTGCCAGCTCACCACTGAGGGGACAAGGGACTAGCGGGAATTCGGAGACCCAGTACTTC.

V gene TRBV4-3 combines with J gene TRBJ2-7, with TRBD1 identical over 8 bases. CDR1 and CDR2 (germline): LGHNA, YSLEER. V lost 3 bases and J lost 6; bases outside the gene matches: 7. The length of the CDR3 is 14 residues. This CDR3 is CASSHRSGGAEQYF. CDR3 nucleotide sequence: TGCGCCAGCAGCCATCGCTCAGGGGGCGCCGAGCAGTACTTC.

The chain is built from TRBV6-4 and TRBJ2-3, with a possible D match to TRBD2 (6 bases). The ends were cut back, 4 bases at V and 6 bases at J, with 14 bases in the middle. The CDR3 contains 14 residues. CDR1 is MRHNA, CDR2 SNTAGT, per germline. CDR3 amino acids: CASSVYSGGDTQYF. In nucleotides, the CDR3 is TGTGCCAGCAGTGTTTATAGCGGAGGGGATACGCAGTATTTT.

The V gene is TRBV2, the J gene TRBJ2-1, with TRBD2 matching over 7 bases. Trimming removed 7 bases from V and 4 bases from J; junction bases left unmatched: 13. Per germline, CDR1 SNHLY and CDR2 FYNNEI. The CDR3 totals 16 residues. The CDR3 loop is CASKVIAGPVYNEQFF. The CDR3 nucleotides read TGTGCCAGCAAGGTAATAGCGGGTCCCGTATACAATGAGCAGTTCTTC.

The rearrangement joins TRBV7-9 to TRBJ2-1, with 9 bases matching TRBD2. The CDR3 has 14 residues. Trimming cost V 6 bases and J 5 bases; bases outside gene matches: 5. From germline, CDR1 is SEHNR and CDR2 FQNEAQ (reference sequence). The CDR3 sequence is CASSSGRWDNEQFF. The DNA of the CDR3 is TGTGCCAGCAGTAGCGGGAGATGGGACAATGAGCAGTTCTTC. Using reference TRBV7-9 and TRBJ2-1 for the parts outside the CDR3, the full variable domain is DTGVSQNPRHKITKRGQNVTFRCDPISEHNRLYWYRQTLGQGPEFLTYFQNEAQLEKSRLLSDRFSAERPKGSFSTLEIQRTEQGDSAMYLCASSSGRWDNEQFFGPGTRLTVL.

The V call is TRBV21-1, the J call TRBJ2-5; TRBD1, the D gene given by the table, was not confirmed from the DNA. TRBV21-1 is given as a pseudogene. The CDR3 runs to 15 residues. The CDR3 bases are TGTGCCAGCAGCAAACCAGGTCTGGGCCAAGAGACCCAGTACTTC. Protein: CASSKPGLGQETQYF.

The chain employs TRBV28 and TRBJ1-5; 8 bases line up with TRBD1. V lost 4 bases, J lost 4 bases, and 12 bases stayed unmatched. CDR1 and CDR2 (germline): MDHEN, SYDVKM. The length of the CDR3 is 17 residues. CDR3 residues: CASSSGTGKGLNQPQHF. In nucleotides, the CDR3 is TGTGCCAGCAGTTCGGGGACAGGTAAAGGCCTAAATCAGCCCCAGCATTTT.

The chain joins TRBV19 to TRBJ1-5; D unclear. Germline assignment: CDR1 LNHDA and CDR2 SQIVND (reference sequence). V lost 10 bases and J lost 0, with 13 bases in between. CDR3 size: 14 residues. CDR3 sequence (DNA): TGTGCCACCAGAACAACCGTTAGCAATCAGCCCCAGCATTTT. It encodes CATRTTVSNQPQHF.

The genes are TRBV11-1 and TRBJ2-4, with 9 bases fitting TRBD1. The CDR3 covers 11 residues. V trimming: 6 bases; J trimming: 15 bases; junction bases outside the gene matches: 6. Germline V gene data show CDR1 as SGHAT and CDR2 as FQDESV (reference sequence). CDR3 amino acids: CASSTGGKAYF. In DNA, the CDR3 is TGTGCCAGCAGTACAGGGGGCAAAGCGTACTTC.

The chain recombines TRBV7-2 with TRBJ2-7; 12 nucleotides line up with TRBD2. In germline, CDR1 is SGHTA, CDR2 FQGNSA. J gave up 2 bases and V 4 bases, and 0 bases lay outside the gene matches. The CDR3 extends over 14 amino acids. CDR3 in DNA: TGTGCCAGCAGCTCTAGCGGGAGGGCCTACGAGCAGTACTTC. It translates to CASSSSGRAYEQYF.

The chain employs TRBV7-3 and TRBJ2-1; 7 nucleotides match TRBD2. The germline V gene encodes CDR1 SGHTA and CDR2 FQGTGA. The length of the CDR3 is 13 residues. Losses at the gene ends were 5 bases for V and 7 bases for J; bases not matched to a gene: 5. The CDR3 protein is CASSPRLANEQFF. As DNA, the CDR3 is TGTGCCAGCAGCCCCAGACTAGCTAATGAGCAGTTCTTC.

The genes are TRBV14 and TRBJ2-7; 10 positions agree with TRBD2. The J segment lost 9 bases and the V segment lost 1 base, leaving 6 bases of the junction unmatched. Germline V gene sequence: CDR1 SGHDN, CDR2 FVKESK. This CDR3 contains 14 residues. As DNA, the CDR3 is TGTGCCAGCAGCCAAGGAAGCGGGAGGGGAGGGCAGTACTTC. Translating gives CASSQGSGRGGQYF.

The rearrangement links TRBV30 to TRBJ2-3; 7 positions match TRBD2. V shed 1 base and J 6 bases; nucleotides not matched to a gene: 10. The CDR3 has 15 amino acids. The germline gives CDR1 GTSNPN, CDR2 SVGIG (reference sequence). The CDR3 loop is CAWSGRREGIDTQYF. CDR3 nucleotides: TGTGCCTGGAGTGGGAGAAGGGAGGGGATCGATACGCAGTATTTT.